This is a list of T cell receptor beta chains from one sample in a study of CD8 T cells in Susac syndrome. TCRdb reprocessed the immunoSEQ multiplex PCR reads via MiXCR and lists one record per CDR3 protein. Of about 160,000 distinct CDR3 sequences detected, about 90% appear once; the ten largest clones hold more than 0.07%. Input material: CD4+ T cells from PBMCs. The receptors were sampled from a human donor in good health. Each CDR3 is given without its conserved first and last residue.

V	J	CDR3
TRBV4-1	TRBJ2-4	ASSQGLRENIQY
TRBV7-6	TRBJ1-5	ASSRNSGYNQPQH
TRBV25-1	TRBJ2-5	ASSAQGLGGGETQY
TRBV3-1	TRBJ1-5	ASSQTGQPQH
TRBV7-6	TRBJ2-5	ASSTREQETQY
TRBV27	TRBJ1-2	ASSLRQTYGYT
TRBV7-2	TRBJ2-7	ASSLGTGTNEQY
TRBV9	TRBJ1-2	ASSLQGWGYT
TRBV6-1	TRBJ1-2	ASSPSGTGTYYGYT
TRBV28	TRBJ2-7	ASSPSGGTYEQY
TRBV10-3	TRBJ1-1	AISDGYRGAF
TRBV6-5	TRBJ2-2	ASTDRDRGVGELF
TRBV4-2	TRBJ2-7	ASSQDRGTGGYEQY
TRBV5-1	TRBJ2-4	ASRSTGVGAKNIQY
TRBV25-1	TRBJ1-2	ASSDWGTGRGGYT
TRBV7-7	TRBJ2-2	ASSYSGDNTGELF
TRBV6-2/TRBV6-3	TRBJ2-2	ASSYLGRELF
TRBV6-5	TRBJ2-3	ASRYQTGPDTQY
TRBV20-1	TRBJ2-7	SARDPSGPSYEQY
TRBV6-2/TRBV6-3	TRBJ2-1	ASSYRASSSYNEQF
TRBV6-5	TRBJ1-1	ASSYQGKNTEAF
TRBV5-1	TRBJ2-7	ASSPGTGNYEQY
TRBV13	TRBJ2-7	ASSLGLTYEQY
TRBV19	TRBJ1-4	ASRRAGDEKLF
TRBV2	TRBJ2-3	ASSESEGGTQY
TRBV3-1	TRBJ1-4	ASSRRQVNEKLF
TRBV7-6	TRBJ1-3	ASKLGPGLAGNTIY
TRBV7-2	TRBJ1-2	ASSPIGVTYGYT
TRBV5-1	TRBJ2-5	ASSLVDRGEETQY
TRBV20-1	TRBJ2-6	SAPQTSSGTNVLT
TRBV5-1	TRBJ2-7	ASSPNPGQLYEQY
TRBV28	TRBJ1-1	ASSPGQYTEAF
TRBV5-1	TRBJ1-6	ASSLDSDSPLH
TRBV12-3/TRBV12-4	TRBJ2-4	ASSLRAVAKNIQY
TRBV5-1	TRBJ1-3	ASSLNDRAGNTIY
TRBV5-6	TRBJ1-5	ASSLWAGSGNQPQH
TRBV7-3	TRBJ2-2	ASSLAGGGGELF
TRBV19	TRBJ1-1	ASSTLAGSRWSTEAF
TRBV7-2	TRBJ2-4	ASSFKGGVIQY
TRBV20-1	TRBJ2-5	SGGGGKETQY
TRBV4-3	TRBJ2-2	ASTPVEGQNTGELF
TRBV9	TRBJ1-6	ASSALDLSSYNSPLH
TRBV4-3	TRBJ2-3	ASSQDRRFRTDTQY